This T cell receptor (beta chain) was identified during a study of vaccination effects on CD4 cells after COVID-19. In its sample, this clone was seen a few times. Antigen unknown. ViraFEST used viral peptide pools to expand antigen-specific CD4+ T cells before sequencing. The authors isolated CD4+ T cells after approximately 9 days of culture. According to the study, vaccine recipients showed no prior SARS-CoV-2 infection and negative nucleocapsid antibodies. Replacing half the medium with IL-2 medium was done on days 3 and 7. TCRdb's copy holds only in-frame clones and misses some; the assay was immunoSEQ multiplex PCR. The sample consists of some 28,000 clones, 70% to 80% of them appearing once. Trimming cost V 5 bases and J 9 bases, with 14 bases left between them. This CDR3 has 12 residues. Germline V lookup: CDR1 GTSNPN, CDR2 SVGIG (reference sequence).

The chain links TRBV30 to TRBJ2-1; D is perhaps TRBD2 (5 bases). This TCR came from a human donor who received a COVID-19 vaccine. Specimen: CD4+ T cells from PBMCs cultured with SARS-CoV-2 spike peptides, collected before COVID-19 vaccination. CDR3 DNA sequence: TGTGCCTGGGGCCACGGACTGACTGAGCAGTTCTTC. Translation gives CAWGHGLTEQFF.